These 7 T cell receptor beta chains originate from one sample sequenced in a study of beta chain features in type 1 diabetes. Reverse transcribing all isolated RNA meant expressed TCRB transcripts were sequenced. Sequenced by immunoSEQ multiplex PCR; TCRdb stores in-frame clones only, minus some. The sample lists almost 350,000 clones; 6.5% to 10% were seen once. Sequenced sample: central memory CD4+ T cells from blood. The receptors originated from a woman aged 18-35 years in good health.

This clone was recorded many times. The rearrangement uses TRBV28 and TRBJ1-5; no definite D call. The CDR3 consists of 14 residues. Germline loops: CDR1 MDHEN, CDR2 SYDVKM. Between the trimmed V and J ends, which lost 2 bases and 5 bases, there was a span of 10 bases. The CDR3 sequence: CASSLRFNHQPQHF. The DNA of the CDR3 is TGTGCCAGCAGTTTAAGGTTCAACCATCAGCCCCAGCATTTT.

The chain couples TRBV7-2 to TRBJ1-6, with 9 bases fitting TRBD1. With V trimmed by 5 bases and J by 5 bases, 4 bases remained unmatched. The germline gives CDR1 SGHTA, CDR2 FQGNSA. The length of the CDR3 is 15 residues. The CDR3 loop reads CASSTRTGDNSPLHF. The CDR3 DNA sequence: TGTGCCAGCAGCACAAGGACAGGGGATAATTCACCCCTCCACTTT.

A single count supports this clone. The chain links TRBV7-2 to TRBJ2-7; D remains unclear. V dropped 5 bases and J dropped 0 bases, with 8 bases sitting between them. CDR3 length: 13 amino acids. Germline V gene lookup returns CDR1 SGHTA and CDR2 FQGNSA. CDR3 amino acids: CASSLYHSYEQYF. CDR3 sequence (DNA): TGTGCCAGCAGCCTATATCACTCCTACGAGCAGTACTTC.

The rearrangement links TRBV18 to TRBJ2-5, with 7 bases identical to TRBD2. With 5 bases clipped from V and 1 base from J, the junction kept 4 bases outside the gene matches. There are 14 residues in the CDR3. CDR1 and CDR2 from the germline V gene are KGHSH and LQKENI. CDR3 sequence (DNA): TGTGCCAGCTCAAAAGCGGGGCGCCAAGAGACCCAGTACTTC. Translating it yields CASSKAGRQETQYF.

The chain recombines TRBV25-1 with TRBJ2-6; TRBD2 might be the D (5 bases). The CDR3 runs to 16 residues. The germline gives CDR1 MGHDK, CDR2 SYGVNS. V lost 1 base and J lost 0, with 7 bases in between. The DNA of the CDR3 is TGTGCCAGCAGTGAATTTCGGGGCTCTGGGGCCAACGTCCTGACTTTC. Translated, it gives CASSEFRGSGANVLTF.

This chain connects TRBV6-5 to TRBJ2-5; no firm D call. Per the germline V gene, CDR1 is MNHEY and CDR2 is SVGAGI. Between the trimmed V and J ends, which lost 4 bases and 1 base, there was a span of 10 bases. The CDR3 is made up of 14 amino acids. CDR3 nucleotides: TGTGCCAGCAGTTCCGTCATGAGCCAAGAGACCCAGTACTTC. As protein: CASSSVMSQETQYF.

The CDR3 DNA reads as TGTGCCAGCAGCCCCGGCGGGGGATACACTGAAGCTTTCTTT. Its protein product is CASSPGGGYTEAFF. The V and J genes are TRBV7-2 and TRBJ1-1; a possible D gene is TRBD1 (5 bases). Germline CDR1 SGHTA, CDR2 FQGNSA. This CDR3 region has 14 residues. Deletions cut 5 bases from V and 3 bases from J, with 13 bases between.